This is a list of T cell receptor beta chains from one sample in a study of glioma-infiltrating T cells. TCRdb re-derived calls from the multiplex PCR reads in MiXCR, one entry per CDR3 protein. In the table there are around 120,000 distinct CDR3 sequences, around 23% of which are singletons. Sequencing was carried out using glioma tissue, nonneoplastic brain tissue, or PBMCs (not recorded which). Receptors were obtained from a human donor with low-grade glioma or glioblastoma, undergoing nonglioma brain surgery, or in good health (not recorded which). CDR3s include the opening cysteine and the closing phenylalanine or tryptophan. The D gene is left open where the match is weak. The size entry is marked missing in some rows and otherwise reads once, few, many or a size class.

>TRBJ1-5|13|NA|NA|TRBV12-3/TRBV12-4
CASSLGPGEPQHF
TGTGCCAGCAGTTTAGGCCCCGGGGAGCCCCAGCATTTT
>TRBJ2-3|17|NA|TRBD2|TRBV4-2
CASSQDPSGGLGDTQYF
TGTGCCAGCAGCCAAGATCCTAGCGGGGGGCTGGGAGATACGCAGTATTTT
>TRBJ1-2|12|NA|NA|TRBV20-1
CSAGALNYGYTF
TGCAGTGCTGGAGCCCTTAACTATGGCTACACCTTC
>TRBJ1-6|15|few|NA|TRBV11-2
CASSPRGTYNSPLHF
TGTGCCAGCAGCCCACGAGGGACCTATAATTCACCCCTCCACTTT
>TRBJ1-1|17|many|TRBD1|TRBV20-1
CSARDPGQGAQNTEAFF
TGCAGTGCTAGAGATCCGGGACAGGGGGCGCAGAACACTGAAGCTTTCTTT
>TRBJ2-3|16|many|TRBD2|TRBV4-2
CASSQEGTSVTDTQYF
TGTGCCAGCAGCCAAGAGGGGACTAGCGTCACAGATACGCAGTATTTT
>TRBJ1-5|13|many|NA|TRBV10-2
CASSESVGQPQHF
TGCGCCAGCAGTGAGTCTGTGGGGCAGCCCCAGCATTTT
>TRBJ2-3|16|many|TRBD2|TRBV20-1
CSARDPSGGYTDTQYF
TGCAGTGCTAGAGACCCCAGCGGGGGGTACACAGATACGCAGTATTTT
>TRBJ2-3|15|few|NA|TRBV11-3
CASSLGDTNTDTQYF
TGTGCCAGCAGCTTAGGCGACACTAACACAGATACGCAGTATTTT
>TRBJ1-5|14|NA|NA|TRBV6-1
CASSEWAGNQPQHF
TGTGCCAGCAGTGAATGGGCTGGCAATCAGCCCCAGCATTTT
>TRBJ2-5|15|NA|TRBD1|TRBV24-1
CATSDPGQGQETQYF
TGTGCCACCAGTGACCCAGGACAGGGACAAGAGACCCAGTACTTC
>TRBJ2-3|14|few|NA|TRBV9
CASSVEFTTDTQYF
TGTGCCAGCAGCGTAGAATTCACCACAGATACGCAGTATTTT
>TRBJ1-5|13|few|NA|TRBV12-3/TRBV12-4
CASSPNTDPPQHF
TGTGCCAGCAGTCCCAACACGGACCCCCCCCAGCATTTT
>TRBJ1-6|14|NA|TRBD1|TRBV12-3/TRBV12-4
CASSLRTGGSPLHF
TGTGCCAGCAGTCTCCGGACAGGGGGTTCACCCCTCCACTTT
>TRBJ1-5|16|many|TRBD1|TRBV27
CASSSRGAGGMEPQHF
TGTGCCAGCAGCTCTAGGGGGGCAGGGGGCATGGAGCCCCAGCATTTT
>TRBJ1-1|11|many|NA|TRBV6-1
CASGRGTEAFF
TGTGCCAGCGGCAGGGGCACTGAAGCTTTCTTT
>TRBJ1-1|16|NA|NA|TRBV3-1
CASSPLLVSMNTEAFF
TGTGCCAGCAGCCCACTCCTGGTCAGCATGAACACTGAAGCTTTCTTT
>TRBJ1-1|14|NA|NA|TRBV12-3/TRBV12-4
CASTPQGQGGEAFF
TGTGCGAGCACCCCCCAAGGGCAGGGTGGTGAAGCTTTCTTT
>TRBJ2-3|15|few|TRBD1|TRBV6-1
CASSSTDRGTDTQYF
TGTGCCAGCAGTTCAACGGACAGGGGCACAGATACGCAGTATTTT
>TRBJ2-5|14|many|NA|TRBV7-7
CASSFGVAQETQYF
TGTGCTAGCAGCTTCGGGGTAGCCCAAGAGACCCAGTACTTC
>TRBJ2-3|12|NA|NA|TRBV11-2
CASSLGYDTQYF
TGTGCCAGCAGCTTAGGGTACGATACGCAGTATTTT
>TRBJ2-5|15|once|TRBD2|TRBV18
CASSRSGRPEETQYF
TGTGCCAGCTCACGAAGCGGGAGGCCTGAAGAGACCCAGTACTTC
>TRBJ1-6|14|many|NA|TRBV7-2
CASSFRNQNSPLHF
TGTGCCAGCAGCTTCAGGAACCAAAATTCACCCCTCCACTTT
>TRBJ1-1|16|NA|NA|TRBV11-2
CASSSWGNGQNTEAFF
TGTGCCAGCAGCTCTTGGGGCAATGGCCAGAACACTGAAGCTTTCTTT
>TRBJ1-6|13|many|NA|TRBV6-1
CATMESPNSPLHF
TGTGCCACCATGGAGAGCCCTAATTCACCCCTCCACTTT
>TRBJ2-1|13|few|NA|TRBV14
CASSQVSVGEQFF
TGTGCCAGCAGCCAAGTGTCAGTCGGTGAGCAGTTCTTC
>TRBJ2-4|19|many|NA|TRBV7-2
CASSLGGRGRTGRRNIQYF
TGTGCCAGCAGCTTAGGGGGTAGGGGGAGGACAGGACGGAGAAACATTCAGTACTTC
>TRBJ2-5|17|NA|NA|TRBV6-2/TRBV6-3
CVSSYSSTLANQETQYF
TGTGTCAGCAGTTACTCGAGTACCCTGGCGAACCAAGAGACCCAGTACTTC
>TRBJ1-1|13|few|NA|TRBV28
CASSLLDNTEAFF
TGTGCCAGCAGTTTATTGGACAACACTGAAGCTTTCTTT
>TRBJ2-3|18|NA|TRBD2|TRBV7-2
CASSLAVGGGIRTDTQYF
TGTGCCAGCAGCTTAGCGGTGGGCGGGGGGATCCGCACAGATACGCAGTATTTT
>TRBJ1-2|13|NA|NA|TRBV4-3
CAASNQANYGYTF
TGCGCCGCCTCGAACCAAGCTAACTATGGCTACACCTTC
>TRBJ1-2|12|NA|TRBD1|TRBV29-1
CSVLVTGVGYTF
TGCAGCGTTCTAGTGACAGGGGTCGGCTACACCTTC
>TRBJ1-5|15|few|TRBD1|TRBV19
CASTETGGINQPQHF
TGTGCCAGTACCGAGACAGGGGGCATAAATCAGCCCCAGCATTTT
>TRBJ1-5|14|few|NA|TRBV20-1
CSAREPGGGQPQHF
TGCAGTGCTAGAGAACCTGGGGGCGGGCAGCCCCAGCATTTT
>TRBJ2-5|17|NA|NA|TRBV5-1
CASSLGPGAGKQETQYF
TGCGCCAGCAGCTTGGGCCCGGGCGCAGGCAAACAAGAGACCCAGTACTTC
>TRBJ1-6|17|few|NA|TRBV4-1
CASSQDYDSDKNSPLHF
TGCGCCAGCAGCCAGGACTACGACAGTGATAAGAATTCACCCCTCCACTTT
>TRBJ2-1|17|NA|TRBD2|TRBV7-2
CASSSRTSGGANNEQFF
TGTGCCAGCAGCTCCCGGACTAGCGGGGGGGCCAACAATGAGCAGTTCTTC
>TRBJ2-3|19|NA|TRBD1|TRBV15
CATRGTATGSPYGTDTQYF
TGTGCCACCAGGGGGACCGCGACAGGGAGCCCTTATGGCACAGATACGCAGTATTTT
>TRBJ2-5|14|few|NA|TRBV19
CASNPGRGQETQYF
TGTGCCAGTAACCCTGGGAGAGGACAAGAGACCCAGTACTTC
>TRBJ2-5|13|few|TRBD1|TRBV10-3
CAISEGQGETQYF
TGTGCCATCAGTGAGGGACAGGGCGAGACCCAGTACTTC
>TRBJ1-1|14|few|TRBD1|TRBV5-1
CASSPQGQGREAFF
TGCGCCAGCAGCCCCCAGGGACAGGGGCGCGAAGCTTTCTTT
>TRBJ2-3|15|NA|NA|TRBV7-2
CASRGGLAGTDTQYF
TGTGCCAGCAGGGGGGGGCTAGCGGGCACAGATACGCAGTATTTT
>TRBJ2-3|16|NA|TRBD2|TRBV19
CASSMIAGGSTDTQYF
TGTGCCAGTAGTATGATTGCGGGGGGAAGCACAGATACGCAGTATTTT
>TRBJ1-2|11|few|NA|TRBV28
CASSPRGGYTF
TGTGCCAGCAGTCCCAGGGGTGGCTACACCTTC
>TRBJ2-5|15|NA|NA|TRBV19
CASTPSGGRRETQYF
TGTGCCAGTACCCCCAGTGGTGGTAGGAGGGAGACCCAGTACTTC
>TRBJ2-1|14|many|NA|TRBV20-1
CSARDRQHYNEQFF
TGCAGTGCTAGAGACCGACAGCATTACAATGAGCAGTTCTTC
>TRBJ1-6|14|NA|TRBD1|TRBV20-1
CSVDRERSNSPLHF
TGCAGCGTCGACAGGGAGAGGAGTAATTCACCCCTCCACTTT
>TRBJ1-1|14|few|NA|TRBV6-1
CASSHGGVNTEAFF
TGTGCCAGCAGTCACGGAGGGGTGAACACTGAAGCTTTCTTT
>TRBJ1-2|12|NA|NA|TRBV29-1
CSVGLGNYGYTF
TGCAGCGTTGGGTTGGGGAACTATGGCTACACCTTC
>TRBJ1-6|13|NA|NA|TRBV5-4
CASSLAGSSPLHF
TGTGCCAGCAGCTTGGCCGGAAGTTCACCCCTCCACTTT
>TRBJ1-2|13|many|NA|TRBV6-1
CASSEQGPYGYTF
TGTGCCAGCAGTGAACAGGGACCCTATGGCTACACCTTC
>TRBJ1-3|14|many|NA|TRBV27
CASRTTSSGNTIYF
TGTGCCAGCAGAACTACGTCGTCTGGAAACACCATATATTTT
>TRBJ2-1|15|few|NA|TRBV7-3
CASSLWGSGWSEQFF
TGTGCCAGCAGCTTATGGGGTAGCGGTTGGAGTGAGCAGTTCTTC
>TRBJ1-1|15|NA|NA|TRBV7-2
CASSLEEGLGTEAFF
TGTGCCAGCAGCTTAGAAGAGGGGCTGGGCACTGAAGCTTTCTTT